Shown below are 14 T cell receptor beta chains from a single sample sequenced in a study of Ad26.COV2.S vaccination and SARS-CoV-2 variants. Regarding treatment: some 19 received Ad26.COV2.S at low or high dose, single or two shots; about 5 received placebo; per-sample allocation not given. The samples date from day 63 after the first vaccine or placebo injection. Only in-frame clones appear in the TCRdb table, and some are missing; sequencing was by immunoSEQ multiplex PCR. The profile covers about 350,000 clones, with 87% appearing a single time and about 3% taken by the ten largest. The sequencing used peripheral blood, collected in a trial of Ad26.COV2.S vaccine versus placebo. All receptors derive from a person between 18 and 65 years old who received the Ad26.COV2.S COVID-19 vaccine or a placebo.

This clone turned up a few times. The chain has TRBV9 and TRBJ2-3; D is unresolved. There are 16 residues in the CDR3. The germline gives CDR1 SGDLS, CDR2 YYNGEE. V was pared by 2 bases and J by 2 bases, with 15 bases between. The CDR3 DNA reads as TGTGCCAGCAGCGTCCTCGTCTCGTCCCCCACAGATACGCAGTATTTT. Residues: CASSVLVSSPTDTQYF.

The chain uses TRBV19 and TRBJ1-5; TRBD1 matches 8 bases. The CDR3 extends over 13 amino acids. CDR1 is LNHDA, CDR2 SQIVND, per germline (reference sequence). The V segment lost 8 bases and the J segment 5 bases; nucleotides outside the gene matches: 5. The DNA for the CDR3 is TGTGCCAGTGGACAGGGTGGGCATCAGCCCCAGCATTTT. This encodes CASGQGGHQPQHF.

The chain couples TRBV6-5 to TRBJ1-6; TRBD1 agrees at 8 bases. CDR1 and CDR2 (germline): MNHEY, SVGAGI. This CDR3 is 15 amino acids long. V lost 0 bases, J lost 9 bases, and 4 bases stayed unmatched. The CDR3 DNA sequence: TGTGCCAGCAGTTACTCGGACAGGGAGATTTCACCCCTCCACTTT. Amino acids: CASSYSDREISPLHF.

This clone was found a few times. The chain couples TRBV5-1 to TRBJ2-3, with TRBD1 as a possible D gene (6 bases). This CDR3 contains 16 residues. The germline V gene has CDR1 SGHRS and CDR2 YFSETQ. The germline V and J ends were trimmed by 4 bases and 0 bases, with 15 bases remaining between them. The CDR3 region is CASSGGQIPSTDTQYF. CDR3 sequence (DNA): TGCGCCAGCAGCGGCGGACAGATACCTAGCACAGATACGCAGTATTTT.

J is TRBJ1-2 and V is TRBV4-2; 9 nucleotides match TRBD1. Germline assignment: CDR1 LGHNA and CDR2 YNFKEQ. This CDR3 is built from 15 residues. V was pared by 4 bases and J by 6 bases, with 9 bases of the junction left unmatched. CDR3 bases: TGTGCCAGCAGCCGACCGGGACAGGGTTTTGATGGCTACACCTTC. Protein: CASSRPGQGFDGYTF.

V usage is TRBV19 and J usage is TRBJ2-7; D might be TRBD2 (5 bases). Between the trimmed V and J ends, which lost 3 bases and 2 bases, there was a span of 11 bases. There are 14 residues in the CDR3. Germline lookup yields CDR1 LNHDA and CDR2 SQIVND (reference sequence). CDR3 sequence reads: CASSIGVGPYEQYF. The CDR3 DNA reads TGTGCCAGTAGTATCGGGGTAGGTCCCTACGAGCAGTACTTC.

V gene TRBV7-9 combines with J gene TRBJ2-7; 9 nucleotides line up with TRBD1. Germline V CDR1 and CDR2: SEHNR, FQNEAQ (reference sequence). The CDR3 loop spans 14 amino acids. The V and J ends lost 0 bases and 6 bases, in that order; junction bases with no gene match: 3. The CDR3 nucleotides read TGTGCCAGCAGCTTAGCCCTGACAGGGGGCGAGCAGTACTTC. It encodes CASSLALTGGEQYF. The whole variable domain, filled in from reference TRBV7-9 and TRBJ2-7, reads DTGVSQNPRHKITKRGQNVTFRCDPISEHNRLYWYRQTLGQGPEFLTYFQNEAQLEKSRLLSDRFSAERPKGSFSTLEIQRTEQGDSAMYLCASSLALTGGEQYFGPGTRLTVT.

The chain uses TRBV11-2 and TRBJ2-1; TRBD2 is a possible D gene (5 bases). Trimming removed 5 bases from V and 5 bases from J, with 19 bases in between. The CDR3 consists of 16 residues. Germline CDR1 is SGHAT and CDR2 is FQNNGV. The CDR3 sequence: CASSPPTRERDNEQFF. CDR3 DNA: TGTGCCAGCAGCCCCCCTACGAGGGAACGGGACAATGAGCAGTTCTTC.

The genes are TRBV19 and TRBJ1-5; D might be TRBD1 (5 bases). This CDR3 has 13 amino acids. V was shortened by 2 bases and J by 7 bases, with 9 bases between the two germline ends. CDR1 is LNHDA and CDR2 is SQIVND in the germline V gene (reference sequence). The CDR3 region is CASSIQGGQPQHF. CDR3 in DNA: TGTGCCAGTAGTATACAGGGTGGACAGCCCCAGCATTTT.

The chain carries TRBV10-3 and TRBJ1-1; D unclear. The CDR3 covers 14 residues. V lost 5 bases, J lost 0 bases, and 10 bases lay in between. CDR1 and CDR2 from the germline V gene are ENHRY and SYGVKD. In DNA, the CDR3 is TGTGCCATCAGTAACAGAGAAATGAACACTGAAGCTTTCTTT. Translated: CAISNREMNTEAFF.

V usage is TRBV7-9 and J usage is TRBJ1-1; D uncertain. Trimming shortened V by 4 bases and J by 2 bases, and 17 bases separated the two germline ends. CDR1 is SEHNR and CDR2 is FQNEAQ in the germline V gene (reference sequence). The CDR3 spans 16 residues. CDR3: CASSSLDWYGNTEAFF. DNA for the CDR3: TGTGCCAGCAGCTCGTTAGACTGGTATGGTAACACTGAAGCTTTCTTT.

The chain recombines TRBV7-3 with TRBJ2-2; 10 bases fit TRBD1. Per the germline V gene, CDR1 is SGHTA and CDR2 is FQGTGA. The CDR3 is 15 residues long. V lost 4 bases to trimming and J lost 5 bases; unmatched junction nucleotides: 4. This chain's CDR3 is CASSSRDRGTGELFF. The CDR3 nucleotides read TGTGCCAGCAGCTCCCGGGACAGGGGAACCGGGGAGCTGTTTTTT.

The rearrangement uses TRBV6-2 or TRBV6-3 and TRBJ2-7; TRBD2 might be the D (5 bases). Germline V CDR1 and CDR2: MNHEY, SVGEGT. Trimming took 6 bases from V and 3 from J, leaving 9 bases between them. The CDR3 loop spans 12 amino acids. CDR3 sequence (DNA): TGTGCCAGCAGCCCAGAGGGCTACGAGCAGTACTTC. Translated, it gives CASSPEGYEQYF.

The chain has TRBV7-3 and TRBJ2-2; 7 bases fit TRBD1. In germline, CDR1 is SGHTA, CDR2 FQGTGA. V shed 4 bases and J 7 bases; nucleotides not matched to a gene: 6. The CDR3 runs to 14 residues. In nucleotides, the CDR3 is TGTGCCAGCAGCTCGCAGGGGGTGGGCGGGGAGCTGTTTTTT. Its translation is CASSSQGVGGELFF.